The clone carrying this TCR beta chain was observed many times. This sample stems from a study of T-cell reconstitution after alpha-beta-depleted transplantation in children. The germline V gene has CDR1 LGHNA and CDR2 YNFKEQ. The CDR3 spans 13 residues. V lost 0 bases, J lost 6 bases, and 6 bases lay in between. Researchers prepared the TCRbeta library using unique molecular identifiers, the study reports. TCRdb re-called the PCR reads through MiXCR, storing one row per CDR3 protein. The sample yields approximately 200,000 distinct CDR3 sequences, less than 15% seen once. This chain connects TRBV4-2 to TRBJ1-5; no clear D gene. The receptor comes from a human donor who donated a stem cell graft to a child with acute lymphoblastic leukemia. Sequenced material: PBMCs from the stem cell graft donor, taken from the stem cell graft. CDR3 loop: CASSQDRVQPQHF. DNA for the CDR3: TGTGCCAGCAGCCAAGATCGGGTTCAGCCCCAGCATTTT.